Following are 7 T cell receptor beta chains from one sample sequenced in a study of radiotherapy plus CTLA-4 blockade in lung cancer. This table comes from immunoSEQ multiplex PCR, and its TCRdb copy is limited to in-frame clones, with some not included. The table lists about 64,000 clones, 70% to 80% of them singletons. The sequencing here drew on peripheral blood, taken from a patient treated with radiotherapy plus ipilimumab. The receptors originated from a human donor with non-small cell lung cancer whose response to radiotherapy plus ipilimumab could not be evaluated.

The chain joins TRBV11-3 to TRBJ2-5; 7 positions agree with TRBD1. V lost 5 bases, J lost 0 bases, and 6 bases stayed unmatched. CDR3 length: 15 amino acids. The V gene's germline CDR1 is SGHNT and CDR2 YENEEA. The CDR3 DNA follows: TGTGCCAGCAGCGCCGGGACAGTGTACCAAGAGACCCAGTACTTC. It specifies CASSAGTVYQETQYF.

V and J are TRBV6-4 and TRBJ2-1; 11 bases agree with TRBD2. This CDR3 spans 17 amino acids. Germline CDR1 is MRHNA and CDR2 is SNTAGT. The V and J ends lost 2 bases and 5 bases, in that order; junction bases with no gene match: 8. CDR3 nucleotides: TGTGCCAGCAGTGACACGAGACTAGCGGGGATTAACAATGAGCAGTTCTTC. Amino acids: CASSDTRLAGINNEQFF.

This rearrangement joins TRBV21-1 to TRBJ1-5; TRBD1, as called in the table, went unchecked against the DNA. TRBV21-1 is a recognized pseudogene. The CDR3 is 16 amino acids. The CDR3 sequence is CASRGQGVVSNQPQHF. CDR3 DNA: TGTGCCAGCAGAGGACAGGGAGTGGTGAGCAATCAGCCCCAGCATTTT.

This clone appeared many times. The chain uses TRBV5-4 and TRBJ2-3; D possibly corresponds to TRBD2 (5 bases). CDR1 SGHNT and CDR2 YYREEE come from the germline V gene (reference sequence). The CDR3 sequence is 16 residues long. Trimming cost V 0 bases and J 0 bases, with 11 bases left between them. CDR3 region: CASSLDVASSTDTQYF. The CDR3 bases are TGTGCCAGCAGCTTGGATGTAGCGAGCAGCACAGATACGCAGTATTTT.

This chain links TRBV5-1 with TRBJ2-7; the match to TRBD2 covers 9 bases. This CDR3 is 16 amino acids long. Per germline, CDR1 SGHRS and CDR2 YFSETQ. V shed 4 bases and J 3 bases; nucleotides not matched to a gene: 11. The CDR3 sequence is CASSPVTSGLSYEQYF. CDR3 DNA sequence: TGCGCCAGCAGCCCCGTAACTAGCGGGTTAAGCTACGAGCAGTACTTC.

The V and J genes are TRBV12-5 and TRBJ2-3; 7 positions match TRBD1. V was clipped by 0 bases and J by 0 bases; unmatched bases: 6. Germline loops: CDR1 LGHNT, CDR2 FRNRAP. There are 17 residues in the CDR3. As DNA, the CDR3 is TGTGCTAGTGGTTTGGTCGTCGGGACAGAAAGCACAGATACGCAGTATTTT. Protein product: CASGLVVGTESTDTQYF. The entire variable domain, with the rest obtained from reference TRBV12-5 and TRBJ2-3, is as follows: DARVTQTPRHKVTEMGQEVTMRCQPILGHNTVFWYRQTMMQGLELLAYFRNRAPLDDSGMPKDRFSAEMPDATLATLKIQPSEPRDSAVYFCASGLVVGTESTDTQYFGPGTRLTVL.

The chain has TRBV4-1 and TRBJ2-7, with a possible D match to TRBD2 (8 bases). Germline V CDR1 and CDR2: MGHRA, YSYEKL. This CDR3 is 14 amino acids long. Between the trimmed V and J ends, which lost 6 bases and 6 bases, there was a span of 18 bases. CDR3 nucleotide sequence: TGCGCCAGCAGTCTACAGGGGACTAGTAGCGAGCAGTACTTC. Translation: CASSLQGTSSEQYF.